Shown below are 21 T cell receptor beta chains from a single sample sequenced in a study of beta chain features in type 1 diabetes. Points from the study as a whole: For Type 1 diabetes patients, all four CD4+ subsets carried TCRB CDR3s that were moderately but significantly shorter.

Every isolated RNA sample was fully reverse transcribed, so sequencing captured expressed TCRB transcripts. Produced via immunoSEQ multiplex PCR; TCRdb's table is partial and in-frame only. The sample holds 550,000 to 850,000 clones; 10% to 15% are singletons and the top ten take approximately 0.022%. What these receptors recognize is not known. Sequencing used naive CD4+ T cells from blood. These receptors originate from a man between 18 and 29 years old with type 1 diabetes.

This clone was counted between two and nine times. The chain carries TRBV7-9 and TRBJ2-7, with unresolved D. Deletions cut 1 base from V and 5 bases from J, with 15 bases between. Germline CDR1 reads SEHNR; CDR2 reads FQNEAQ (reference sequence). CDR3 size: 15 residues. The CDR3 reads CASSLVDIIDHEQYF. CDR3 bases: TGTGCCAGCAGCTTAGTCGATATCATTGATCACGAGCAGTACTTC. The full variable domain, rest sourced from reference TRBV7-9 and TRBJ2-7, is DTGVSQNPRHKITKRGQNVTFRCDPISEHNRLYWYRQTLGQGPEFLTYFQNEAQLEKSRLLSDRFSAERPKGSFSTLEIQRTEQGDSAMYLCASSLVDIIDHEQYFGPGTRLTVT.

The sample holds a few counts of this clone. The gene calls are TRBV9 and TRBJ2-6; TRBD1 is a possible D gene (6 bases). Germline-derived CDR1 and CDR2 are SGDLS and YYNGEE. V gave up 4 bases and J gave up 0 bases, with 20 bases separating them. CDR3 size: 19 residues. CDR3 in DNA: TGTGCCAGCAGCACCCGGACAGCTGTAAGATACTCTGGGGCCAACGTCCTGACTTTC. Residues: CASSTRTAVRYSGANVLTF.

In this sample, this clone turned up a few times. The chain links TRBV18 to TRBJ2-6, with unresolved D. The CDR3 has 15 residues. Trimming removed 5 bases at V and 2 bases at J, with 10 bases between. Germline V gives CDR1 KGHSH, CDR2 LQKENI. The CDR3 is CASSVQETGANVLTF. CDR3 bases: TGTGCCAGCTCAGTCCAGGAAACTGGGGCCAACGTCCTGACTTTC.

The genes are TRBV11-2 and TRBJ2-5; no reliable D call. Germline assignment: CDR1 SGHAT and CDR2 FQNNGV. V lost 5 bases and J 1 base, leaving 11 bases between the germline ends. This CDR3 comprises 14 residues. The CDR3 is CASSPLYIQETQYF. The DNA for the CDR3 is TGTGCCAGCAGCCCCCTTTACATCCAAGAGACCCAGTACTTC.

V usage is TRBV5-1 and J usage is TRBJ1-5; D is undetermined. V lost 4 bases to trimming and J lost 6 bases, with 8 bases between them. The CDR3 consists of 12 residues. Germline loops: CDR1 SGHRS, CDR2 YFSETQ. As DNA, the CDR3 is TGCGCCAGCAGCGAGGAAGGTCAGCCCCAGCATTTT. Its protein product is CASSEEGQPQHF.

This clone was observed a handful of times. The chain employs TRBV7-3 and TRBJ1-1, with 7 bases aligning to TRBD1. Germline CDR1 is SGHTA and CDR2 is FQGTGA. V shed 6 bases and J 2 bases; nucleotides not matched to a gene: 3. This CDR3 has 13 amino acids. CDR3 in DNA: TGTGCCAGCAGGGGACAGCCTAACACTGAAGCTTTCTTT. It encodes CASRGQPNTEAFF.

This clone appeared a few times. The identical CDR3 is also encoded by other nucleotide sequences in the sample. The chain couples TRBV29-1 to TRBJ1-2; tentatively, D is TRBD1 (5 bases). CDR3 length equals 11 residues. Trimming removed 7 bases at V and 3 bases at J, with 9 bases between. Germline V lookup: CDR1 SQVTM, CDR2 ANQGSEA. The CDR3 DNA follows: TGCAGCGCCGGGACTGACTATGGCTACACCTTC. Amino acid sequence: CSAGTDYGYTF.

The table lists this clone with a few counts. DNA for the CDR3: TGTGCCACCAGCAGACGAGAAGGAAGTTATCGCTATGGCTACACCTTC. The encoded protein is CATSRREGSYRYGYTF. The rearrangement joins TRBV15 to TRBJ1-2; D is unresolved. The length of the CDR3 is 16 residues. CDR1 LNHNV and CDR2 YYDKDF come from the germline V gene (reference sequence). The V end lost 2 bases, the J end lost 4 bases, and 17 bases lay between the germline ends.

The CDR3 DNA follows: TGTGCCAGCAAGGCCAGCACAGATACGCAGTATTTT. It is translated as CASKASTDTQYF. The rearrangement links TRBV2 to TRBJ2-3, with no clear D. Germline CDR1 is SNHLY and CDR2 is FYNNEI. The V gene lost 7 bases and the J gene lost 0 bases, with 5 bases spanning the gap. This CDR3 region has 12 residues. Looking up the rest from reference TRBV2 and TRBJ2-3 gives the full variable domain: EPEVTQTPSHQVTQMGQEVILRCVPISNHLYFYWYRQILGQKVEFLVSFYNNEISEKSEIFDDQFSVERPDGSNFTLKIRSTKLEDSAMYFCASKASTDTQYFGPGTRLTVL.

This clone occurred a few times. The chain recombines TRBV5-4 with TRBJ1-2; TRBD1 might be the D (6 bases). The CDR3 runs 14 residues. With 1 base removed from V and 10 bases from J, the gap between germline ends came to 17 bases. The V gene's germline CDR1 is SGHNT and CDR2 YYREEE (reference sequence). CDR3 in DNA: TGTGCCAGCAGCTTGTACAGGGACCTCATAGACTACACCTTC. Translating it yields CASSLYRDLIDYTF.

The V call is TRBV29-1, the J call TRBJ2-5; D possibly corresponds to TRBD1 (5 bases). Germline values: CDR1 SQVTM, CDR2 ANQGSEA. V lost 1 base, J lost 2 bases, and 8 bases lay in between. The CDR3 has 13 residues. CDR3 nucleotide sequence: TGCAGCGTTGAAGTGAACAGGCAAGAGACCCAGTACTTC. Amino acids: CSVEVNRQETQYF.

This clone was counted between two and nine times. The rearrangement links TRBV6-5 to TRBJ1-2; TRBD1 matches at 8 bases. The CDR3 runs 14 residues. CDR1 and CDR2 from the germline V gene are MNHEY and SVGAGI. The junction had 4 bases not matched to a gene; V was cut back by 5 bases and J by 2 bases. CDR3 amino acids: CASSTTGVNYGYTF. CDR3 in DNA: TGTGCCAGCAGTACGACAGGGGTAAACTATGGCTACACCTTC.

The chain employs TRBV28 and TRBJ2-5; 8 bases are a match to TRBD1. CDR1 MDHEN and CDR2 SYDVKM come from the germline V gene. V lost 3 bases to trimming and J lost 6 bases; unmatched junction nucleotides: 6. This CDR3 has 14 residues. The CDR3 protein is CASSFTDRGQTQYF. For the CDR3, the DNA is TGTGCCAGCAGTTTTACAGACAGGGGCCAGACCCAGTACTTC. Full variable domain (missing parts from reference TRBV28 and TRBJ2-5): DVKVTQSSRYLVKRTGEKVFLECVQDMDHENMFWYRQDPGLGLRLIYFSYDVKMKEKGDIPEGYSVSREKKERFSLILESASTNQTSMYLCASSFTDRGQTQYFGPGTRLLVL.

The chain has TRBV7-2 and TRBJ1-6, with 7 bases aligning to TRBD1. V trimming: 4 bases; J trimming: 2 bases; junction bases outside the gene matches: 2. Per germline, CDR1 SGHTA and CDR2 FQGNSA. CDR3 length equals 15 residues. Here the CDR3 reads CASSYQGAYNSPLHF. CDR3 in DNA: TGTGCCAGCAGCTATCAGGGGGCCTATAATTCACCCCTCCACTTT. The entire variable domain, with the rest obtained from reference TRBV7-2 and TRBJ1-6, is as follows: GAGVSQSPSNKVTEKGKDVELRCDPISGHTALYWYRQSLGQGLEFLIYFQGNSAPDKSGLPSDRFSAERTGGSVSTLTIQRTQQEDSAVYLCASSYQGAYNSPLHFGNGTRLTVT.

The V call is TRBV6-5, the J call TRBJ2-7; D gene uncertain. Per the germline V gene, CDR1 is MNHEY and CDR2 is SVGAGI. Trimming pared 11 bases from V and 0 bases from J, leaving 17 bases between. CDR3 size: 14 residues. Here the CDR3 reads CASFEGIRSYEQYF. In DNA form, the CDR3 reads TGTGCCTCATTCGAAGGGATCCGCTCCTACGAGCAGTACTTC.

This chain connects TRBV7-9 to TRBJ2-7; possibly TRBD1 for D (5 bases). CDR3 length: 10 amino acids. Germline V lookup: CDR1 SEHNR, CDR2 FQNEAQ (reference sequence). Deletions cut 10 bases from V and 5 bases from J, with 9 bases between. CDR3 sequence (DNA): TGTGCCACCCTCAGGGACGAGCAGTACTTC. Translated: CATLRDEQYF. The full variable domain, completed using reference TRBV7-9 and TRBJ2-7, is DTGVSQNPRHKITKRGQNVTFRCDPISEHNRLYWYRQTLGQGPEFLTYFQNEAQLEKSRLLSDRFSAERPKGSFSTLEIQRTEQGDSAMYLCATLRDEQYFGPGTRLTVT.

This clone was recorded a few times. V is TRBV28 and J is TRBJ1-2; D call uncertain. Germline loops: CDR1 MDHEN, CDR2 SYDVKM. The ends were cut back, 5 bases at V and 7 bases at J, with 11 bases in the middle. There are 12 residues in the CDR3. CDR3 DNA sequence: TGTGCCAGCAGTCCTCAGTGGGGTGGCTACACCTTC. It codes for CASSPQWGGYTF.

This clone occurred a few times. The genes are TRBV6-5 and TRBJ1-1, with 11 bases that match TRBD1. Looked up from germline, CDR1 is MNHEY and CDR2 is SVGAGI. The CDR3 has 15 amino acids. V lost 8 bases, J lost 9 bases, and 14 bases stayed unmatched. In DNA form, the CDR3 reads TGTGCCAGCCTACCTCCATCCGGACAGGGGGCCCAAGCTTTCTTT. Its translation: CASLPPSGQGAQAFF.

The chain has TRBV6-5 and TRBJ1-1; TRBD1 matches 7 bases. The CDR3 runs to 15 residues. The junction had 12 bases not matched to a gene; V was cut back by 7 bases and J by 4 bases. CDR1 is MNHEY, CDR2 SVGAGI, per germline. The CDR3 is CASNNRGPGTTEAFF. The CDR3 DNA follows: TGTGCCAGCAATAACAGGGGCCCGGGGACCACTGAAGCTTTCTTT.

This clone was detected a few times. The rearrangement links TRBV7-8 to TRBJ1-1, with 7 bases identical to TRBD1. V gave up 3 bases and J gave up 6 bases; unmatched junction bases: 10. This CDR3 comprises 15 residues. CDR1 and CDR2 from the germline V gene are SGHVS and FQNEAQ. The CDR3 sequence: CASSLPGGRVAEAFF. DNA of the CDR3: TGTGCCAGCAGCTTGCCAGGGGGGCGAGTGGCTGAAGCTTTCTTT.

This clone was seen more than once but under ten times. The chain has TRBV9 and TRBJ2-7; either TRBD1 or TRBD2 may supply D (6 bases each). Germline assignment: CDR1 SGDLS and CDR2 YYNGEE. V was pared by 4 bases and J by 1 base, with 12 bases between. The CDR3 runs to 14 residues. The CDR3 spells CASSKGGSSYEQYF. The CDR3 bases are TGTGCCAGCAGCAAAGGGGGGTCTTCCTACGAGCAGTACTTC.